This TCR beta chain was captured in a study of cytomegalovirus exposure and HLA in healthy donors. About the study: From around 180 million T cells, an earlier analysis saw 90 million to 130 million unique TCR beta sequences.

Study outcomes and limitations: Apparent HLA restriction characterized most CMV-associated TCR beta chains in a later analysis.

About this clone itself: What it binds is unknown.

60 Vbeta and 13 Jbeta primers were used in PCR. Study processing details: Later, roughly 80 million unique TCR beta chains were counted in an analysis, and approximately 10 million of them were shared. TCRdb's copy holds only in-frame clones and misses some; the assay was immunoSEQ multiplex PCR. V and J calls and clone size come straight from that table; D and trimming were deduced from the DNA. The sample lists 150,000 to 200,000 clones, around 80% occurring once. The germline V gene has CDR1 GTSNPN and CDR2 SVGIG (reference sequence). V lost 4 bases, J lost 1 base, and 3 bases stayed unmatched. This CDR3 has 14 residues.

The sequenced sample consisted of PBMCs. The sequence was collected from a man aged 45-65 years in good health and CMV-seropositive. The chain combines TRBV30 with TRBJ2-2, with TRBD1 matching over 7 bases. The CDR3 region has the DNA TGTGCCTGGAAACAGGGGATGAACACCGGGGAGCTGTTTTTT. This sequence encodes CAWKQGMNTGELFF.